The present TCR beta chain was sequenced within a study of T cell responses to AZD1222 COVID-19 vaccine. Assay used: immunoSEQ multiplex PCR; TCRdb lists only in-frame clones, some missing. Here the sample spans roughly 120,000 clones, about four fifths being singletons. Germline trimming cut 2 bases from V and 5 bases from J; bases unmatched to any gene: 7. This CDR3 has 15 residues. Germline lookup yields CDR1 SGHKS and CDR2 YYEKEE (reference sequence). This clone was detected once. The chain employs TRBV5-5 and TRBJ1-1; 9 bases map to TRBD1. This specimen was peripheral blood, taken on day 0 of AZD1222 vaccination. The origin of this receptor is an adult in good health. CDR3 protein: CASSLGTGWGTEAFF. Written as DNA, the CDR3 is TGTGCCAGCAGCTTAGGGACAGGGTGGGGAACTGAAGCTTTCTTT.